The subject of this entry is one T cell receptor beta chain. One junction end disagrees with the germline gene, perhaps due to a read error. The data stem from a study of blood T cell repertoires in COVID-19. Across the whole study: The United States, Italy and Spain were the sources of the acute and convalescent COVID-19 samples.

Method: immunoSEQ multiplex PCR; TCRdb's copy keeps in-frame clones and lacks some. The data contain 150,000 or so clones, just under 85% of them singletons. There are 11 residues in the CDR3. Germline values: CDR1 KGHSH, CDR2 LQKENI. This rearrangement joins TRBV18 to TRBJ1-2, with a weak D call TRBD1 (5 bases). The TCR was taken from a woman of 80 years or more with acute or convalescent COVID-19. The sample consisted of peripheral blood. CDR3 coding DNA: TGTGCCAGCTCACCACTTGGCAGGGTACACTTC. It translates to CASSPLGRVHF. The full variable domain, its missing parts supplied by reference TRBV18 and TRBJ1-2, is NAGVMQNPRHLVRRRGQEARLRCSPMKGHSHVYWYRQLPEEGLKFMVYLQKENIIDESGMPKERFSAEFPKEGPSILRIQQVVRGDSAAYFCASSPLGRVHFGSGTRLTVV.